This T cell receptor (beta chain) was recovered during a study of molecular identifiers for immune sequencing clone quantification (dated by TCRdb to 2016 to 2019). In the study overall: In a replicate experiment, RNA from about 19,000 or 110,000 naive CD8 T cells was split into five aliquots, four of which were sequenced. CD8 T cells were used in a methods study to benchmark molecular-identifier clustering-based TCR repertoire sequencing (MIDCIRS) and TCR RNA copy counting.

The CDR3 has 15 amino acids, counting the end cysteine and phenylalanine. Left in the record is the CDR3 DNA by itself, 45 bases read in frame from the first base. V sheds 0 bases and J sheds 0 bases, leaving 8 bases between their ends. The germline V gene encodes CDR1 MGHRA and CDR2 YSYEKL. This clonotype showed up many times. It has no known antigen specificity. No much larger clone is present one base from it, and per-base qualities are unavailable. Overall results and qualifications from the work: Identical TCR molecules sharing a barcode could cause highly expanded clone sizes to be underestimated. Spiked-in Jurkat TCR RNA equal to a single cell's worth was reported to be detectable even within one million naive CD8 T cells. The naive libraries included spiked-in Jurkat TCR RNA (10 copies' worth), and this Jurkat TCR RNA is not part of the donor repertoire. When barcode sub-clustering was left out, chimeric consensus sequences inflated TCR diversity, with chimeras reaching as high as 47%. In CMV-specific effector cells, clones with more than 20 RNA copies accounted for over 99% of molecules, whereas in naive cells such clones accounted for under 1%. About 3 recovered TCR RNA copies per cell were obtained by modeling, versus about 9.7 by digital PCR, implying a capture efficiency of about 30%.

Libraries of naive CD8 T cells were built from anywhere between about 17,000 and 1,000,000 sorted cells, with 10%, 30% or 50% of the purified RNA used. Naive CD8 T cells were FACS-sorted as CD8+CD4-CCR7+CD45RA+ on a BD FACSAria II into RLT Plus buffer. To test detection sensitivity, Jurkat RNA equal to under 13 TCR copies was added to samples of roughly 19,000-1,100,000 naive CD8 T cells. CD8 T cells were enriched using RosetteSep CD8+ T Cell Enrichment Cocktail and Ficoll-Paque, and the enriched cells then underwent ACK red cell lysis. Library preparation was by PCR. The instrument given in TCRdb is Illumina HiSeq 4000. Preparation of bulk TCR libraries followed a previously described approach, with the TCR primers listed in Table S5. The Qiagen AllPrep DNA/RNA kit was used to purify total RNA. Before analysis, reads from multiple sequencing runs of the same library were pooled. Per the authors' processing: Reads were retained only if the reads had an exact TCR constant sequence, and the retained reads were trimmed to 150 nt and grouped according to their 12-nt molecular barcodes. Reads in each barcode group were sub-clustered using a 15% Levenshtein threshold, and a quality-weighted consensus sequence was built for each RNA molecule. Non-functional sequences were excluded, and lower-count sequences lying one edit away from another sequence were also excluded. Barcode sub-clusters with fewer than 20% of the maximum read count were removed, based on fitting two negative binomial distributions. TCRdb trimmed the raw reads at Q25, called clones with MiXCR and kept productive beta chains. Records with the same CDR3 protein are collapsed into one entry carrying the most frequent genes and DNA. These V and J calls originate from TCRdb's pipeline instead of the authors' own analysis. This sample comprises under 650,000 distinct CDR3 sequences, about 20% of them detected only once. Roughly 0.9% of the sample is in the top ten clones.

Specimen: naive CD8+ T cells from blood, with Jurkat cell RNA spiked in. The cell subset or site tag for this specimen amounts to: FACS-sorted CD8+CD4-CCR7+CD45RA+ naive T cells. The receptor's source is a human donor in good health. Some libraries in this study had Jurkat cell RNA spiked in. The receptor chain draws on TRBV4-1 and TRBJ1-1; the D gene is unclear. The CDR3 protein sequence reads: CASSQERSLNTEAFF. The nucleotide sequence is given as TGCGCCAGCAGCCAAGAAAGGTCTTTGAACACTGAAGCTTTCTTT.